The 27 T cell receptor beta chains reported below all come from one sample, sequenced in a study of spatial heterogeneity in lung cancer. TCRdb itself ran the 5' RACE reads through MiXCR, one entry per CDR3 protein. The top ten hold approximately 50% of the sample, which has more than 9,500 distinct CDR3 sequences, about 18% seen once. Time point defined: sample taken at primary tumor resection. Researchers sequenced whole RNA taken from tumor, nontumor lung or frozen PBMC without sorting. This specimen was PBMCs, taken at surgery. The receptor source for this set is a male donor with early-stage non-small cell lung cancer.

This clonotype is medium-sized by share. This chain connects TRBV10-3 to TRBJ2-1; 7 bases are shared with TRBD2. CDR3 length equals 13 residues. V lost 9 bases, J lost 3 bases, and 5 bases stayed unmatched. From germline, CDR1 is ENHRY and CDR2 SYGVKD. The CDR3 region is CAMGDYLYNEQFF. The DNA for the CDR3 is TGTGCCATGGGGGACTACCTCTACAATGAGCAGTTCTTC.

This clonotype was counted ten times or more. The rearrangement joins TRBV20-1 to TRBJ2-2, with 10 bases that match TRBD1. Germline V gives CDR1 DFQATT, CDR2 SNEGSKA (reference sequence). The junction had 4 bases not matched to a gene; V was cut back by 5 bases and J by 7 bases. The CDR3 has 13 residues. In DNA form, the CDR3 reads TGCAGTGCTCGACAGGGGGCCGGCGGGGAGCTGTTTTTT. This gives the protein CSARQGAGGELFF.

Of note for this clonotype: A junction end diverges from the germline sequence, so it may reflect a read error. Written as DNA, the CDR3 is TGTGCCAGCAGCAAAGTCCGGGACAGGGGCCCCATCTTC. Amino acids: CASSKVRDRGPIF. The chain couples TRBV11-2 to TRBJ2-1, with 10 positions matching TRBD1. The length of the CDR3 is 13 residues. Germline V CDR1 and CDR2: SGHAT, FQNNGV.

The rearrangement uses TRBV5-6 and TRBJ2-7, with a possible D match to TRBD2 (6 bases). The CDR3 is 14 residues long. Germline V gives CDR1 SGHDT, CDR2 YYEEEE. V was cut by 6 bases and J by 4 bases, with 17 bases left in between. CDR3 residues: CASTLYGTGYEQYF. CDR3 sequence (DNA): TGTGCCAGCACCCTCTACGGGACTGGATACGAGCAGTACTTC.

This clonotype was counted many times. This chain joins TRBV18 and TRBJ1-2; D call uncertain. The CDR3 consists of 16 residues. Between the trimmed V and J ends, which lost 3 bases and 0 bases, there was a span of 14 bases. Germline CDR1 and CDR2: KGHSH and LQKENI. CDR3 nucleotides: TGTGCCAGCTCACCTATCGGGGAAGCTCCTAACTATGGCTACACCTTC. It codes for CASSPIGEAPNYGYTF.

This clonotype was seen ten or more times. The chain has TRBV7-9 and TRBJ1-5; D is uncertain. The CDR3 runs to 13 residues. The germline V gene has CDR1 SEHNR and CDR2 FQNEAQ (reference sequence). V shed 1 base and J shed 6 bases, with 7 bases lying between them. In DNA, the CDR3 is TGTGCCAGCAGCTTAGTAGCGAGTCAGCCCCAGCATTTT. Encoded protein: CASSLVASQPQHF.

This clonotype was found a few times. An end of the junction does not agree with germline; a read error may underlie this. CDR3 DNA: TGTGCCAGCAGCCCCAGGGGGAGGTGGTTATGGACTGAAGTTTTCTTT. Its protein is CASSPRGRWLWTEVFF. The J gene is TRBJ1-1, the V gene TRBV14; 7 positions match TRBD1. The germline gives CDR1 SGHDN, CDR2 FVKESK. The CDR3 sequence is 16 residues long.

CDR3 nucleotides: TGCGCCAGCAGCCGTTCGACAGGGCGGGAGACCCAGTACTTC. Its translation is CASSRSTGRETQYF. The rearrangement joins TRBV5-1 to TRBJ2-5; 7 bases match TRBD1. The germline V gene has CDR1 SGHRS and CDR2 YFSETQ. The CDR3 runs to 14 residues. Germline trimming cut 4 bases from V and 5 bases from J; bases unmatched to any gene: 8.

This clonotype was found many times. The rearrangement uses TRBV12-3 or TRBV12-4 and TRBJ2-1; 12 bases map to TRBD2. The CDR3 spans 14 residues. The V segment lost 4 bases and the J segment 7 bases; nucleotides outside the gene matches: 2. The CDR3 DNA reads TGTGCCAGCAGTTCCGGGACTAGCGGGAATGAGCAGTTCTTC. Amino acid sequence: CASSSGTSGNEQFF.

This clonotype appeared a few times. V gene TRBV5-5 combines with J gene TRBJ2-5, with a tentative D call TRBD2 (6 bases). The CDR3 spans 16 residues. CDR1 SGHKS and CDR2 YYEKEE come from the germline V gene (reference sequence). Trimming shortened V by 0 bases and J by 2 bases, and 14 bases separated the two germline ends. CDR3 in amino acids: CASSLELAPPQETQYF. The CDR3 DNA reads as TGTGCCAGCAGCTTGGAACTAGCACCGCCACAAGAGACCCAGTACTTC. The whole variable domain, filled in from reference TRBV5-5 and TRBJ2-5, reads DAGVTQSPTHLIKTRGQQVTLRCSPISGHKSVSWYQQVLGQGPQFIFQYYEKEERGRGNFPDRFSARQFPNYSSELNVNALLLGDSALYLCASSLELAPPQETQYFGPGTRLLVL.

This clonotype qualifies as medium-sized. The chain is built from TRBV29-1 and TRBJ2-1; possibly TRBD2 for D (5 bases). The germline V and J ends were trimmed by 6 bases and 7 bases, with 16 bases remaining between them. CDR3 length: 13 residues. CDR1 and CDR2 from the germline V gene are SQVTM and ANQGSEA. CDR3 region: CSVHTEVGNEQFF. The CDR3 nucleotides are TGCAGCGTCCACACGGAGGTCGGGAATGAGCAGTTCTTC.

This clonotype is judged medium-sized. The V and J genes are TRBV7-6 and TRBJ2-1; possible D gene TRBD2, 5 bases. The germline CDR1 and CDR2 sequences are SGHVS and FNYEAQ. Trimming shortened V by 3 bases and J by 7 bases, and 10 bases separated the two germline ends. The CDR3 extends over 13 amino acids. The CDR3 protein is CASSFERENEQFF. The CDR3 region has the DNA TGTGCCAGCAGCTTTGAGAGGGAGAATGAGCAGTTCTTC. Together with reference TRBV7-6 and TRBJ2-1, the CDR3 gives the full variable domain: GAGVSQSPRYKVTKRGQDVALRCDPISGHVSLYWYRQALGQGPEFLTYFNYEAQQDKSGLPNDRFSAERPEGSISTLTIQRTEQRDSAMYRCASSFERENEQFFGPGTRLTVL.

This clonotype has at least ten counts. The chain combines TRBV7-9 with TRBJ2-1, with a weak D call TRBD2 (6 bases). The length of the CDR3 is 14 residues. Germline V lookup: CDR1 SEHNR, CDR2 FQNEAQ (reference sequence). Trimming pared 3 bases from V and 1 base from J, leaving 7 bases between. In DNA form, the CDR3 reads TGTGCCAGCAGCTTGGCGGGGTCCTACAATGAGCAGTTCTTC. It codes for CASSLAGSYNEQFF. Full variable domain (outside the CDR3, taken from reference TRBV7-9 and TRBJ2-1): DTGVSQNPRHKITKRGQNVTFRCDPISEHNRLYWYRQTLGQGPEFLTYFQNEAQLEKSRLLSDRFSAERPKGSFSTLEIQRTEQGDSAMYLCASSLAGSYNEQFFGPGTRLTVL.

By share of the sample, this clonotype is medium-sized. The CDR3, as DNA: TGTGCCAGCAGTTTGAGTACGGCCCAGTACTTC. Encoded protein: CASSLSTAQYF. The chain joins TRBV28 to TRBJ2-5; D is unclear. CDR1 MDHEN and CDR2 SYDVKM come from the germline V gene. CDR3 size: 11 residues. Trimming pared 3 bases from V and 9 bases from J, leaving 8 bases between.

This clonotype was observed many times. The genes are TRBV29-1 and TRBJ2-7, with D possibly TRBD1 on 6 matching bases. Trimming removed 4 bases from V and 4 bases from J, with 17 bases in between. CDR1 and CDR2 from the germline V gene are SQVTM and ANQGSEA. There are 14 residues in the CDR3. The DNA for the CDR3 is TGCAGCGTTGCCGGCCGGGACAATGATTACGAGCAGTACTTC. Protein sequence: CSVAGRDNDYEQYF.

This clonotype has a handful of counts. This chain joins TRBV11-2 and TRBJ2-1, with D perhaps TRBD2 (6 bases). Trimming shortened V by 6 bases and J by 2 bases, and 14 bases separated the two germline ends. Per germline, CDR1 SGHAT and CDR2 FQNNGV. This CDR3 is 15 amino acids long. The CDR3 protein is CASSLLARTYNEQFF. As DNA, the CDR3 is TGTGCCAGCAGTCTCCTAGCGCGAACCTACAATGAGCAGTTCTTC.

In this sample, this clonotype turned up a few times. This chain connects TRBV11-2 to TRBJ1-5; D might be TRBD1 (6 bases). The V gene's germline CDR1 is SGHAT and CDR2 FQNNGV. Trimming took 2 bases from V and 4 from J, leaving 12 bases between them. CDR3 size: 15 residues. The CDR3 nucleotides read TGTGCCAGCAGCTTAATGGGACAAGATAATCAGCCCCAGCATTTT. This sequence encodes CASSLMGQDNQPQHF.

The chain couples TRBV9 to TRBJ2-3; D tentatively fits TRBD1 or TRBD2 (5 bases each). Germline V lookup: CDR1 SGDLS, CDR2 YYNGEE. V was trimmed by 7 bases and J by 3 bases, leaving 18 bases between them. This CDR3 has 15 amino acids. CDR3 coding DNA: TGTGCCAGCGGGGACGCCGGGGAAGGGACAGATACGCAGTATTTT. Protein sequence: CASGDAGEGTDTQYF. Together with reference TRBV9 and TRBJ2-3, the CDR3 gives the full variable domain: DSGVTQTPKHLITATGQRVTLRCSPRSGDLSVYWYQQSLDQGLQFLIQYYNGEERAKGNILERFSAQQFPDLHSELNLSSLELGDSALYFCASGDAGEGTDTQYFGPGTRLTVL.

This clonotype was observed many times. V usage is TRBV3-1 and J usage is TRBJ2-3, with TRBD2 as a possible D gene (6 bases). Between the trimmed V and J ends, which lost 0 bases and 1 base, there was a span of 11 bases. From germline, CDR1 is LGHDT and CDR2 YNNKEL (reference sequence). This CDR3 comprises 16 residues. CDR3 loop: CASSQDLRLGTDTQYF. As DNA, the CDR3 is TGTGCCAGCAGCCAAGATCTGAGACTAGGCACAGATACGCAGTATTTT.

A few counts support this clonotype. V is TRBV29-1 and J is TRBJ2-5; TRBD2 agrees at 9 bases. Germline CDR1 SQVTM, CDR2 ANQGSEA. After removal of 0 bases from V and 4 bases from J, the junction contained 0 bases not matched to a gene. The CDR3 consists of 13 residues. The CDR3 DNA is TGCAGCGTTGAAGAACTAGCGGGAGAGACCCAGTACTTC. It is translated as CSVEELAGETQYF. Using reference TRBV29-1 and TRBJ2-5 for the parts outside the CDR3, the full variable domain is SAVISQKPSRDICQRGTSLTIQCQVDSQVTMMFWYRQQPGQSLTLIATANQGSEATYESGFVIDKFPISRPNLTFSTLTVSNMSPEDSSIYLCSVEELAGETQYFGPGTRLLVL.

The gene calls are TRBV10-2 and TRBJ2-5, with a possible D match to TRBD1 (6 bases). The V and J ends lost 4 bases and 5 bases respectively, with 11 bases between them. The CDR3 extends over 13 amino acids. From germline, CDR1 is WSHSY and CDR2 SAAADI. The CDR3 region has the DNA TGCGCCAGCAGTGCTAGAAGGGGGGAGACCCAGTACTTC. Translation: CASSARRGETQYF.

The chain has TRBV4-2 and TRBJ2-2; 11 positions match TRBD2. Losses at the gene ends were 4 bases for V and 5 bases for J; bases not matched to a gene: 3. The CDR3 covers 15 residues. Germline CDR1 reads LGHNA; CDR2 reads YNFKEQ. CDR3 region: CASSLSGRETGELFF. The CDR3 DNA follows: TGTGCCAGCAGCCTTAGCGGGAGGGAAACCGGGGAGCTGTTTTTT.

The CDR3 loop is CASGRDGTDTQYF. DNA for the CDR3: TGTGCCAGCGGGAGGGATGGCACAGATACGCAGTATTTT. J is TRBJ2-3 and V is TRBV7-9; 7 bases line up with TRBD2. Germline trimming cut 8 bases from V and 1 base from J; bases unmatched to any gene: 3. The CDR3 contains 13 residues. In germline, CDR1 is SEHNR, CDR2 FQNEAQ (reference sequence).

J is TRBJ2-1 and V is TRBV28; TRBD2 matches 10 bases. The germline CDR1 and CDR2 sequences are MDHEN and SYDVKM. V was clipped by 6 bases and J by 3 bases; unmatched bases: 2. The CDR3 contains 14 residues. In DNA form, the CDR3 reads TGTGCCAGCAGGAGCGGGAGGGACTACAATGAGCAGTTCTTC. Residues: CASRSGRDYNEQFF. Variable domain in full (rest from reference TRBV28 and TRBJ2-1): DVKVTQSSRYLVKRTGEKVFLECVQDMDHENMFWYRQDPGLGLRLIYFSYDVKMKEKGDIPEGYSVSREKKERFSLILESASTNQTSMYLCASRSGRDYNEQFFGPGTRLTVL.

V and J are TRBV15 and TRBJ1-5, with 7 bases matching TRBD1. Germline V gene lookup returns CDR1 LNHNV and CDR2 YYDKDF (reference sequence). The CDR3 runs to 15 residues. V shed 5 bases and J 3 bases; nucleotides not matched to a gene: 7. In DNA, the CDR3 is TGTGCCACCAGCCTCTCGGGGACAGCCAATCAGCCCCAGCATTTT. Translated: CATSLSGTANQPQHF.

The genes are TRBV9 and TRBJ2-2; D is undetermined. The germline CDR1 and CDR2 sequences are SGDLS and YYNGEE. CDR3 length: 14 residues. The V end lost 0 bases, the J end lost 0 bases, and 3 bases lay between the germline ends. In DNA form, the CDR3 reads TGTGCCAGCAGCGTAGGGACGAACACCGGGGAGCTGTTTTTT. Translation: CASSVGTNTGELFF.

The chain couples TRBV5-6 to TRBJ2-7; possibly TRBD2 for D (5 bases). The V end was cut by 4 bases, the J end by 2 bases, with 16 bases between. Germline lookup yields CDR1 SGHDT and CDR2 YYEEEE. The CDR3 consists of 15 residues. As DNA, the CDR3 is TGTGCCAGCAGCCCCGTTGCGGGCGGGCCCTACGAGCAGTACTTC. This sequence encodes CASSPVAGGPYEQYF.